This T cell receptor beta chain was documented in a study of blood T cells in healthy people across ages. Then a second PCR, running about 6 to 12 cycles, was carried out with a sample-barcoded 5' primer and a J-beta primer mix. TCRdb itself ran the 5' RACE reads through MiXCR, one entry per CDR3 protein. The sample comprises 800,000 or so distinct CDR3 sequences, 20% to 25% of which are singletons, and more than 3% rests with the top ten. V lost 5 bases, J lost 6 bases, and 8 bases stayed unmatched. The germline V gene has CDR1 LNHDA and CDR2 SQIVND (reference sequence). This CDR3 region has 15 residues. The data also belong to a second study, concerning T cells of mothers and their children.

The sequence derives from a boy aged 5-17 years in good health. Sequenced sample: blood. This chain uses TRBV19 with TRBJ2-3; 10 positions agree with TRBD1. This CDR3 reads CASSPRTGGLDTQYF. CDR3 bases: TGTGCCAGTAGTCCCCGGACAGGGGGGTTGGATACGCAGTATTTT. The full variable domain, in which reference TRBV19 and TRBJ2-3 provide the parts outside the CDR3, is DGGITQSPKYLFRKEGQNVTLSCEQNLNHDAMYWYRQDPGQGLRLIYYSQIVNDFQKGDIAEGYSVSREKKESFPLTVTSAQKNPTAFYLCASSPRTGGLDTQYFGPGTRLTVL.